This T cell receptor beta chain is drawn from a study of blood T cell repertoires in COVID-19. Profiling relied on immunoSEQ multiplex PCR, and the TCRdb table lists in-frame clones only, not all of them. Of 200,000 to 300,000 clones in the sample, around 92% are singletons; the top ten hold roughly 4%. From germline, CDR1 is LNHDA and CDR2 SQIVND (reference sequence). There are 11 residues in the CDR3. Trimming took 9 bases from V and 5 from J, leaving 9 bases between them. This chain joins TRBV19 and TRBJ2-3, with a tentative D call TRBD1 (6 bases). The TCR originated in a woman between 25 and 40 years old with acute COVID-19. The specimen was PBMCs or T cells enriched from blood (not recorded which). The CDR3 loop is CASSDRDTQYF. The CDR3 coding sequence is TGTGCCAGCTCGGACAGAGATACGCAGTATTTT.